The 17 T cell receptor beta chains listed next were all sequenced from one sample in a study of radiotherapy plus CTLA-4 blockade in lung cancer. Measured with immunoSEQ multiplex PCR; TCRdb has only the in-frame clones, and not every one. Of some 66,000 clones in the sample, about four fifths were seen once. This sample comprised peripheral blood, obtained from a patient treated with radiotherapy plus ipilimumab. These receptor sequences come from a human donor with non-small cell lung cancer who had a partial response to radiotherapy plus ipilimumab.

The chain combines TRBV19 with TRBJ2-1, with D perhaps matching TRBD2 (6 bases). The germline CDR1 and CDR2 sequences are LNHDA and SQIVND (reference sequence). The CDR3 is 14 amino acids. Trimming took off 7 bases at V and 8 bases at J, with 18 bases between the two ends. This chain's CDR3 is CASTEGTYGHEQFF. Here the CDR3 DNA reads TGTGCCAGTACGGAGGGGACTTATGGACATGAGCAGTTCTTC.

The rearrangement links TRBV27 to TRBJ1-1; D gene uncertain. The CDR3 has 14 amino acids. Per the germline V gene, CDR1 is MNHEY and CDR2 is SMNVEV (reference sequence). The V gene lost 5 bases and the J gene lost 1 base, with 11 bases spanning the gap. In DNA form, the CDR3 reads TGTGCCAGCAGTCTCCGACAATCGAACACTGAAGCTTTCTTT. Protein: CASSLRQSNTEAFF.

The chain carries TRBV27 and TRBJ2-1; 13 bases are a match to TRBD2. Losses at the gene ends were 10 bases for V and 0 bases for J; bases not matched to a gene: 3. CDR1 and CDR2 (germline): MNHEY, SMNVEV (reference sequence). This CDR3 is built from 15 residues. The CDR3 nucleotides are TGTGCCACCCGGACTAGCGGGAGCTCCTACAATGAGCAGTTCTTC. The encoded protein is CATRTSGSSYNEQFF.

The rearrangement links TRBV11-2 to TRBJ2-7; D remains ambiguous. Trimming removed 4 bases at V and 0 bases at J, with 16 bases between. This CDR3 comprises 16 residues. From germline, CDR1 is SGHAT and CDR2 FQNNGV. In DNA, the CDR3 is TGTGCCAGCAGCTCGGCGGCGGTCCCACCCTCCTACGAGCAGTACTTC. It is translated as CASSSAAVPPSYEQYF.

This clone was seen a single time. This sequence joins TRBV10-1 and TRBJ2-7, with D perhaps TRBD1 (5 bases). The CDR3 has 13 amino acids. V gave up 8 bases and J gave up 3 bases, with 14 bases separating them. CDR1 and CDR2 from the germline V gene are WNHNN and SYGVQD (reference sequence). CDR3 DNA sequence: TGCGCCAGCCGAGCAGGGCCGCTCTACGAGCAGTACTTC. Protein sequence: CASRAGPLYEQYF.

CDR3 bases: TGCGCCAGCAGCTTGATCAGTCCCAGCTCCTACAATGAGCAGTTCTTC. Translation gives CASSLISPSSYNEQFF. The chain employs TRBV5-1 and TRBJ2-1, with D hard to call. Germline V gene lookup returns CDR1 SGHRS and CDR2 YFSETQ. This CDR3 contains 16 residues. V was clipped by 1 base and J by 0 bases, with 11 bases between them. Together with reference TRBV5-1 and TRBJ2-1, the CDR3 gives the full variable domain: KAGVTQTPRYLIKTRGQQVTLSCSPISGHRSVSWYQQTPGQGLQFLFEYFSETQRNKGNFPGRFSGRQFSNSRSEMNVSTLELGDSALYLCASSLISPSSYNEQFFGPGTRLTVL.

V and J are TRBV27 and TRBJ2-1; 14 bases are a match to TRBD2. The V and J ends lost 3 bases and 2 bases, in that order; junction bases with no gene match: 0. Germline CDR1 MNHEY, CDR2 SMNVEV (reference sequence). This CDR3 region has 16 residues. The CDR3 sequence: CASSLTSGRAYNEQFF. The CDR3 region has the DNA TGTGCCAGCAGTTTGACTAGCGGGAGGGCCTACAATGAGCAGTTCTTC.

This chain connects TRBV2 to TRBJ1-3, with 7 bases that match TRBD1. Germline CDR1 SNHLY, CDR2 FYNNEI. Trimming took 6 bases from V and 0 from J; bases not matched to a gene: 2. CDR3 length: 14 residues. CDR3 nucleotide sequence: TGTGCCAGCAGGAACAGGGGCTCTGGAAACACCATATATTTT. It specifies CASRNRGSGNTIYF.

This chain connects TRBV5-1 to TRBJ2-7; 8 bases fit TRBD1. V was clipped by 0 bases and J by 6 bases; unmatched bases: 5. The CDR3 runs to 14 residues. Germline V gene lookup returns CDR1 SGHRS and CDR2 YFSETQ. The CDR3 protein is CASSLGTGRSEQYF. In nucleotides, the CDR3 is TGCGCCAGCAGCTTGGGGACAGGGCGGAGCGAGCAGTACTTC. Full variable domain (remainder filled in from reference TRBV5-1 and TRBJ2-7): KAGVTQTPRYLIKTRGQQVTLSCSPISGHRSVSWYQQTPGQGLQFLFEYFSETQRNKGNFPGRFSGRQFSNSRSEMNVSTLELGDSALYLCASSLGTGRSEQYFGPGTRLTVT.

V is TRBV5-1 and J is TRBJ2-3, with 8 positions matching TRBD2. The CDR3 runs 15 residues. The germline V gene has CDR1 SGHRS and CDR2 YFSETQ. V was pared by 2 bases and J by 3 bases, with 5 bases of the junction left unmatched. CDR3 nucleotides: TGCGCCAGCAGCTTCGGGACTAGTATGACAGATACGCAGTATTTT. This translates into CASSFGTSMTDTQYF.

The chain employs TRBV10-1 and TRBJ1-3, with D tentatively TRBD1 (5 bases). The CDR3 loop spans 15 amino acids. CDR1 is WNHNN and CDR2 is SYGVQD in the germline V gene (reference sequence). Trimming shortened V by 3 bases and J by 2 bases, and 11 bases separated the two germline ends. CDR3 nucleotides: TGCGCCAGCAGTGATGGCCAGGGAACTGGAAACACCATATATTTT. Protein sequence: CASSDGQGTGNTIYF.

The count of this clone is one. The chain employs TRBV9 and TRBJ1-4; D possibly corresponds to TRBD1 (5 bases). Germline loops: CDR1 SGDLS, CDR2 YYNGEE. V was cut by 1 base and J by 5 bases, with 12 bases left in between. This CDR3 has 15 residues. CDR3 sequence (DNA): TGTGCCAGCAGCGTATATGACAGAGACAATGAAAAACTGTTTTTT. Translating it yields CASSVYDRDNEKLFF.

This clone appeared a few times. The rearrangement links TRBV5-1 to TRBJ2-7; no clear D gene. Germline V gives CDR1 SGHRS, CDR2 YFSETQ. This CDR3 contains 13 residues. Between the trimmed V and J ends, which lost 0 bases and 0 bases, there was a span of 4 bases. CDR3 bases: TGCGCCAGCAGCTTGGGGGCCTCCTACGAGCAGTACTTC. This gives the protein CASSLGASYEQYF.

This rearrangement joins TRBV5-4 to TRBJ2-7, with 11 bases aligning to TRBD2. Germline V CDR1 and CDR2: SGHNT, YYREEE (reference sequence). The length of the CDR3 is 15 residues. With V trimmed by 4 bases and J by 0 bases, 3 bases remained unmatched. The CDR3 DNA follows: TGTGCCAGCAGCACTACTAGCGGGAGCTCCTACGAGCAGTACTTC. It encodes CASSTTSGSSYEQYF.

With respect to this clone: Other DNA variants within this sample encode the same CDR3. The V gene is TRBV5-1, the J gene TRBJ2-2; TRBD1 might be the D (6 bases). Germline V gene data show CDR1 as SGHRS and CDR2 as YFSETQ. V was shortened by 4 bases and J by 4 bases, with 14 bases between the two germline ends. The CDR3 has 15 residues. CDR3 sequence reads: CASSLGTSGTGELFF. Here the CDR3 DNA reads TGCGCCAGCAGCCTCGGGACATCGGGCACCGGGGAGCTGTTTTTT.

The V gene is TRBV6-6, the J gene TRBJ2-3; the D gene is possibly TRBD2 (6 bases). Looked up from germline, CDR1 is MNHNY and CDR2 is SVGAGI (reference sequence). The CDR3 covers 16 residues. V gave up 6 bases and J gave up 1 base, with 17 bases separating them. The CDR3 protein is CASSSSRTGGTDTQYF. The CDR3 nucleotides are TGTGCCAGCAGCTCTTCCAGAACGGGAGGCACAGATACGCAGTATTTT.

The V gene is TRBV29-1, the J gene TRBJ2-5; perhaps TRBD2 as D (5 bases). The germline CDR1 and CDR2 sequences are SQVTM and ANQGSEA. Trimming left V 5 bases short and J 2 bases short, with 9 bases between. CDR3 length: 12 amino acids. The CDR3 nucleotides are TGCAGCGTTAGAGAGGGACAAGAGACCCAGTACTTC. It is translated as CSVREGQETQYF.